This entry describes one T cell receptor (beta chain). Its antigen is as yet unknown. The sample originates from a study of cytomegalovirus exposure and HLA in healthy donors. Primers for the PCR totalled 60 Vbeta and 13 Jbeta. Method: immunoSEQ multiplex PCR; TCRdb's copy keeps in-frame clones and lacks some. The repertoire table contains 150,000 to 200,000 clones. Study outcomes and limitations: Prediction of most subjects' HLA-A and HLA-B alleles by TCR beta sequences was reportedly accurate.

Germline assignment: CDR1 SGHRS and CDR2 YFSETQ. V was pared by 0 bases and J by 7 bases, with 10 bases between. The CDR3 consists of 13 residues. The clonotype comes from a man under 40 in good health and CMV-seronegative. The chain has TRBV5-1 and TRBJ1-2; D is unclear. Sequenced input: PBMCs. The CDR3 DNA follows: TGCGCCAGCAGCTTGGGATACGACTTTGGCTACACCTTC. Translated, it gives CASSLGYDFGYTF.